This paragraph reports one TCR beta chain. Antigen unknown. The data stem from a study of T cell responses to AZD1222 COVID-19 vaccine. Pooled together were second doses at about 4 or about 12 weeks. Profiled with immunoSEQ multiplex PCR; TCRdb holds only in-frame clones, not every one. Of under 20,000 clones in the sample, over 60% were seen once. Trimming at V came to 3 bases and at J to 11 bases, leaving 11 bases not matched to a gene. The CDR3 extends over 15 amino acids. Germline assignment: CDR1 SNHLY and CDR2 FYNNEI. Findings of the study overall: Among AZD1222 vaccinees, only five to seven were seropositive at baseline. When two AZD1222 doses had been given, Spike-specific TCR breadth and depth rose. With dominance at 160-218 and 743-854, vaccine-associated CD4 TCRs spanned spike.

The chain carries TRBV2 and TRBJ1-5; 9 bases are a match to TRBD1. Here the sequenced sample was peripheral blood, taken 28 days after the second AZD1222 dose. The TCR comes from an adult who received the AZD1222 COVID-19 vaccine. The CDR3 sequence is CASSDRTGAARAQHF. CDR3 coding DNA: TGTGCCAGCAGTGATCGGACAGGGGCCGCTAGGGCCCAGCATTTT.